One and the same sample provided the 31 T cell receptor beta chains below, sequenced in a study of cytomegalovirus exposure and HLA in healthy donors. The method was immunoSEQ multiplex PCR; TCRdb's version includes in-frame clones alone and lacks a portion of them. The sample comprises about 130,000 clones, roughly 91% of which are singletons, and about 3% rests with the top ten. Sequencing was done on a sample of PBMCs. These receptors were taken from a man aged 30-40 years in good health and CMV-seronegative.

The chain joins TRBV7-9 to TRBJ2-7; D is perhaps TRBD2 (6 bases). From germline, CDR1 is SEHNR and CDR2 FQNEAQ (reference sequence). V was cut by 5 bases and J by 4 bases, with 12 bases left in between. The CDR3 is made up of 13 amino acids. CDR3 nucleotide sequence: TGTGCCAGCAGCGGGCCGGGAGATTACGAGCAGTACTTC. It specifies CASSGPGDYEQYF.

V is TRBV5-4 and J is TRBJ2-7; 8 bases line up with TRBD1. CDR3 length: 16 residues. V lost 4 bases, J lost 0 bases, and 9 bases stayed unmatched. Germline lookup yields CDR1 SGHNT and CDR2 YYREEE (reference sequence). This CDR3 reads CASSPWAGQGSYEQYF. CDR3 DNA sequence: TGTGCCAGCAGCCCCTGGGCCGGACAGGGCTCCTACGAGCAGTACTTC.

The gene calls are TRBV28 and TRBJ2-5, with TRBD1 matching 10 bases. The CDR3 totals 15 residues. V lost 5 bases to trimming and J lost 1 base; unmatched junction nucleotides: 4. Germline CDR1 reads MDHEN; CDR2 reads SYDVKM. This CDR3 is CASSPGQGIQETQYF. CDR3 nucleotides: TGTGCCAGCAGTCCGGGACAGGGGATCCAAGAGACCCAGTACTTC.

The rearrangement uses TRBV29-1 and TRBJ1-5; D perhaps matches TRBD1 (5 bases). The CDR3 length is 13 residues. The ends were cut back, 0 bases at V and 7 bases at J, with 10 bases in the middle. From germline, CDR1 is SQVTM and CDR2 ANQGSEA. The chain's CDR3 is CSVEEGGGQPQHF. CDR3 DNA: TGCAGCGTTGAAGAGGGGGGTGGCCAGCCCCAGCATTTT.

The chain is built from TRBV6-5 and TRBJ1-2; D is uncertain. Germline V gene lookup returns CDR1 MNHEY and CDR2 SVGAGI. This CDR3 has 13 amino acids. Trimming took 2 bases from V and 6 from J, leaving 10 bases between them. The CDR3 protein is CASSYGEWDGYTF. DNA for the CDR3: TGTGCCAGCAGTTACGGGGAGTGGGATGGCTACACCTTC.

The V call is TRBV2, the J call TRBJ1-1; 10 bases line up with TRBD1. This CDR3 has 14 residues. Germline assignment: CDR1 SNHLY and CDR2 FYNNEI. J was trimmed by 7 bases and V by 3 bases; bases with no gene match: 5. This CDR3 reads CASSEAGQGFEAFF. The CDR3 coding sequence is TGTGCCAGCAGTGAGGCGGGACAGGGGTTTGAAGCTTTCTTT.

The DNA for the CDR3 is TGTGCCAGCAGTCAGCCGTACGGGTCTAAAACTGAAGCTTTCTTT. As protein: CASSQPYGSKTEAFF. This chain joins TRBV6-5 and TRBJ1-1; D not resolved. V was trimmed by 5 bases and J by 5 bases, leaving 18 bases between them. CDR1 and CDR2 from the germline V gene are MNHEY and SVGAGI. This CDR3 is built from 15 residues.

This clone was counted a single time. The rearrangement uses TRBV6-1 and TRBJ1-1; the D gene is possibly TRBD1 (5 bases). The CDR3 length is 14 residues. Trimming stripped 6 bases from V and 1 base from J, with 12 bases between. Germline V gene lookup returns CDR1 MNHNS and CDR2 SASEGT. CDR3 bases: TGTGCCAGCAGCTTTTTCAGGGAGAACACTGAAGCTTTCTTT. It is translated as CASSFFRENTEAFF.

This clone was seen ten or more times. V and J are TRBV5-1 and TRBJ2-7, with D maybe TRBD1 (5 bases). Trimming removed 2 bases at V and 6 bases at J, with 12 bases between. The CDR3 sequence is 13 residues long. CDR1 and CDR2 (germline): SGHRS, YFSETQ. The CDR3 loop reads CASSFVRVAEQYF. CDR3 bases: TGCGCCAGCAGCTTCGTCAGGGTGGCCGAGCAGTACTTC. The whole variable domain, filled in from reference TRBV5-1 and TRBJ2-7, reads KAGVTQTPRYLIKTRGQQVTLSCSPISGHRSVSWYQQTPGQGLQFLFEYFSETQRNKGNFPGRFSGRQFSNSRSEMNVSTLELGDSALYLCASSFVRVAEQYFGPGTRLTVT.

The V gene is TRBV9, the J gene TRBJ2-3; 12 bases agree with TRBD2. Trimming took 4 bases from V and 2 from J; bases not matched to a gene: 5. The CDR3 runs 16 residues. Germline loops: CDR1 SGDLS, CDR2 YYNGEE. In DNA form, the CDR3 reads TGTGCCAGCAGCCTAACTAGCGGGGGGTCCACAGATACGCAGTATTTT. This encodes CASSLTSGGSTDTQYF.

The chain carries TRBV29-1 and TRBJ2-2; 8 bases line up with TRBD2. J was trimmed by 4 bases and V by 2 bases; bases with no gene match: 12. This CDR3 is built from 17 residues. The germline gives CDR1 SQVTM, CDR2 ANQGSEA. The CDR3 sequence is CSVELISGAVPTGELFF. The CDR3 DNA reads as TGCAGCGTTGAATTGATTAGCGGGGCCGTCCCCACCGGGGAGCTGTTTTTT.

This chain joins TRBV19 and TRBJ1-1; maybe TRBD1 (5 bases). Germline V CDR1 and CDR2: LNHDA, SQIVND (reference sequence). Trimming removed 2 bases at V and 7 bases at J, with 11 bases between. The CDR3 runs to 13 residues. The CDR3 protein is CASSIIQGNEAFF. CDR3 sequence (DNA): TGTGCCAGTAGTATAATTCAGGGAAATGAAGCTTTCTTT.

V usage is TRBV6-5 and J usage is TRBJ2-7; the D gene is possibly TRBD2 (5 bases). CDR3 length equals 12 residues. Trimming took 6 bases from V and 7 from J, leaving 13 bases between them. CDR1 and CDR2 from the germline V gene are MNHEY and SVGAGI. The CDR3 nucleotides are TGTGCCAGCAGCCGCCCGGGGAAGGAGCAGTACTTC. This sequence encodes CASSRPGKEQYF.

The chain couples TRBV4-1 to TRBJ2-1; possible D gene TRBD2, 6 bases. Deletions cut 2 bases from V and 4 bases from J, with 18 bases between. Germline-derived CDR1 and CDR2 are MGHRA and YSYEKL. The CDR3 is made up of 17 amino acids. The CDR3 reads CASSQSPPGLIYNEQFF. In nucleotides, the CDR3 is TGCGCCAGCAGCCAATCCCCGCCGGGACTTATATACAATGAGCAGTTCTTC.

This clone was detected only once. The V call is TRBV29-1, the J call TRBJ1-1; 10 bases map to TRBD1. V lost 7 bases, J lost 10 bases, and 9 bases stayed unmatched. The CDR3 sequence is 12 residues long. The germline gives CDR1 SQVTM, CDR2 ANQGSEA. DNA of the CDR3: TGCAGCGCCGACAGGGGGCTTAAAGGAGCTTTCTTT. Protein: CSADRGLKGAFF.

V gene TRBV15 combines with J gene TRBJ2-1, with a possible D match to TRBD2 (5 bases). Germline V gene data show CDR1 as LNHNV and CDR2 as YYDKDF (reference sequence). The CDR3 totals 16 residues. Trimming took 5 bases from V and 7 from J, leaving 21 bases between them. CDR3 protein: CATSPHTTLGLNEQFF. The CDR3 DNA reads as TGTGCCACCAGCCCTCATACCACTCTCGGACTTAATGAGCAGTTCTTC. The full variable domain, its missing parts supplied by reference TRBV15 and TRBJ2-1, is DAMVIQNPRYQVTQFGKPVTLSCSQTLNHNVMYWYQQKSSQAPKLLFHYYDKDFNNEADTPDNFQSRRPNTSFCFLDIRSPGLGDTAMYLCATSPHTTLGLNEQFFGPGTRLTVL.

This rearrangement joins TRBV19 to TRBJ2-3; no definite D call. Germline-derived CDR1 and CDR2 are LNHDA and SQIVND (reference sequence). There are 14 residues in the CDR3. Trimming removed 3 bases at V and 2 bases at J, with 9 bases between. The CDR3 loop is CASSIRSHTDTQYF. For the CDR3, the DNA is TGTGCCAGTAGTATCCGGTCCCACACAGATACGCAGTATTTT. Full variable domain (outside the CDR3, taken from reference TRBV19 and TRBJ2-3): DGGITQSPKYLFRKEGQNVTLSCEQNLNHDAMYWYRQDPGQGLRLIYYSQIVNDFQKGDIAEGYSVSREKKESFPLTVTSAQKNPTAFYLCASSIRSHTDTQYFGPGTRLTVL.

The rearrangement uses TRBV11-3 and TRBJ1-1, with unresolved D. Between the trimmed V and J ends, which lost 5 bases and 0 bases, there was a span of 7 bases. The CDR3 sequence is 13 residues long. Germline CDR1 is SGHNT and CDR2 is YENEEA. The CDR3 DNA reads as TGTGCCAGCAGCCCCACACTGAACACTGAAGCTTTCTTT. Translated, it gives CASSPTLNTEAFF.

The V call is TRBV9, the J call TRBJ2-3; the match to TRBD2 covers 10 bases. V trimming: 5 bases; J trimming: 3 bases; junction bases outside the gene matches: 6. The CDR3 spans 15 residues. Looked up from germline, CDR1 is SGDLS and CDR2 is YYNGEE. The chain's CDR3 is CASSQGLAKTDTQYF. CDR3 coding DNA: TGTGCCAGCAGTCAGGGACTAGCGAAGACAGATACGCAGTATTTT.

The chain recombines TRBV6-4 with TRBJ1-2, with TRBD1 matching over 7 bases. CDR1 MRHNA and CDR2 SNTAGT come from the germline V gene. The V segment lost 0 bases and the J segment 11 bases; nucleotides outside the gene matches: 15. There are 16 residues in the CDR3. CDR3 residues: CASSDSSRDRSRSYTF. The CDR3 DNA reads TGTGCCAGCAGTGACTCGAGTCGGGACAGAAGCCGGAGTTACACCTTC.

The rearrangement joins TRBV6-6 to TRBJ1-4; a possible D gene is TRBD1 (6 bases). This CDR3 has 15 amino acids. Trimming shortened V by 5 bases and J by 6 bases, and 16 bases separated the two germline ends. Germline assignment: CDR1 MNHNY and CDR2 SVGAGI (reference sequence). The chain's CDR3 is CASSTWTESDEKLFF. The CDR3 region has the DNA TGTGCCAGCAGTACCTGGACAGAATCCGATGAAAAACTGTTTTTT.

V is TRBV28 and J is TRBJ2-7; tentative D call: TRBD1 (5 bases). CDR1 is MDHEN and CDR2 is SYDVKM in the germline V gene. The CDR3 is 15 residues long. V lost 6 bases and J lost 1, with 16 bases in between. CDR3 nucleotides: TGTGCCAGCAGGTACAACGCAGGGATTTCCTACGAGCAGTACTTC. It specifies CASRYNAGISYEQYF.

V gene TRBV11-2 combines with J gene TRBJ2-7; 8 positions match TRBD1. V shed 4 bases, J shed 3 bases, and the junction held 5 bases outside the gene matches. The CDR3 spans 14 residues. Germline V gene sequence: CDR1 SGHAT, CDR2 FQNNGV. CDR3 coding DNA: TGTGCCAGCAGCTCGGCAGGGGGCGGCTACGAGCAGTACTTC. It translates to CASSSAGGGYEQYF.

CDR3 DNA sequence: TGTGCCAGCAGCTTAGGTTGGGCAGGGGCCGGGGACACTGAAGCTTTCTTT. Encoded protein: CASSLGWAGAGDTEAFF. The chain combines TRBV11-2 with TRBJ1-1; tentatively, D is TRBD1 (6 bases). Germline V lookup: CDR1 SGHAT, CDR2 FQNNGV. This CDR3 region has 17 residues. Trimming removed 1 base from V and 3 bases from J, with 18 bases in between. Full variable domain (rest looked up from reference TRBV11-2 and TRBJ1-1): EAGVAQSPRYKIIEKRQSVAFWCNPISGHATLYWYQQILGQGPKLLIQFQNNGVVDDSQLPKDRFSAERLKGVDSTLKIQPAKLEDSAVYLCASSLGWAGAGDTEAFFGQGTRLTVV.

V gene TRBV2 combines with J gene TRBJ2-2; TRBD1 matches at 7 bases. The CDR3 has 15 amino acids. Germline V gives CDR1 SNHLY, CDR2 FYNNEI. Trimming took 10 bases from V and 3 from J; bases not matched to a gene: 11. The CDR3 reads CAIHIRGLDTGELFF. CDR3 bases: TGTGCCATCCATATAAGGGGGCTGGACACCGGGGAGCTGTTTTTT. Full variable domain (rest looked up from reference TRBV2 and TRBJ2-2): EPEVTQTPSHQVTQMGQEVILRCVPISNHLYFYWYRQILGQKVEFLVSFYNNEISEKSEIFDDQFSVERPDGSNFTLKIRSTKLEDSAMYFCAIHIRGLDTGELFFGEGSRLTVL.

The CDR3 DNA reads as TGTGCCAGCAGTTACGCCCGGGAACGTCCAAAACTGTTTTTT. Protein product: CASSYARERPKLFF. The V call is TRBV6-5, the J call TRBJ1-4; D remains unclear. The CDR3 is 14 residues long. The germline CDR1 and CDR2 sequences are MNHEY and SVGAGI. Trimming stripped 2 bases from V and 10 bases from J, with 14 bases between.

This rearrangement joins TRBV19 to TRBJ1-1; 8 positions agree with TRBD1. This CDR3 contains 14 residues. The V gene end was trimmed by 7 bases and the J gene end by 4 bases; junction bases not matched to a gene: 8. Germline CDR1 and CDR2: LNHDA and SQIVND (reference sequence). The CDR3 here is CASTGRGPVTEAFF. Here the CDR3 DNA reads TGTGCCAGTACGGGCAGGGGGCCAGTCACTGAAGCTTTCTTT.

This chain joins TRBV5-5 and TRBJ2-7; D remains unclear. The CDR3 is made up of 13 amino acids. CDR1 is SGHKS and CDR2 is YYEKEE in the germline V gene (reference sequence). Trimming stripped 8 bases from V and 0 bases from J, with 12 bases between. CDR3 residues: CASVKEPSYEQYF. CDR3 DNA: TGTGCCAGTGTCAAGGAGCCCTCCTACGAGCAGTACTTC.

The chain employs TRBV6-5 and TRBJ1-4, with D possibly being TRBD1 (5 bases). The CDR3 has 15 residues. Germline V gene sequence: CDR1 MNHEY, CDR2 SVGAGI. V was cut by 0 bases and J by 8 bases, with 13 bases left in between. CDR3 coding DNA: TGTGCCAGCAGTTACTCGGCAGGGATGGCCGAAAAACTGTTTTTT. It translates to CASSYSAGMAEKLFF.

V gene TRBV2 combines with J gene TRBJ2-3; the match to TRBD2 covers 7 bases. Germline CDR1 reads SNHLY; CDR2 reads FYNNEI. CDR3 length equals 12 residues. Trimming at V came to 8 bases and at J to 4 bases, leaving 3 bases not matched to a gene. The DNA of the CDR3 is TGTGCCAGCGCTGGGAGGGCAGATACGCAGTATTTT. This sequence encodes CASAGRADTQYF.

The CDR3 DNA is TGTGCCAGCAGCTTAGCGCGGGGGGCCCGCACCGGGGAGCTGTTTTTT. Translating it yields CASSLARGARTGELFF. The J gene is TRBJ2-2, the V gene TRBV7-9; 8 bases map to TRBD2. Germline V gives CDR1 SEHNR, CDR2 FQNEAQ (reference sequence). J gave up 4 bases and V 0 bases, and 4 bases lay outside the gene matches. The length of the CDR3 is 16 residues.